One and the same sample provided the 19 T cell receptor beta chains below, sequenced in a study of blood T cell repertoires in COVID-19. Here immunoSEQ multiplex PCR was the method, and the copy in TCRdb shows in-frame clones only, minus some. The table shows 45,000 to 55,000 clones, with 82% occurring only once. Sequenced sample: peripheral blood. Receptor source: a man older than 75 with COVID-19, enrolled during active disease.

This clone was counted ten times or more. The chain couples TRBV4-3 to TRBJ1-2; possibly TRBD1 for D (6 bases). This CDR3 has 16 amino acids. V shed 0 bases and J shed 2 bases, with 13 bases lying between them. From germline, CDR1 is LGHNA and CDR2 YSLEER. CDR3 DNA sequence: TGCGCCAGCAGCCAAGATATCCAGCAGGGGAACTATGGCTACACCTTC. Amino acids: CASSQDIQQGNYGYTF.

The V call is TRBV10-3, the J call TRBJ2-3, with 10 bases that match TRBD2. Germline V lookup: CDR1 ENHRY, CDR2 SYGVKD. V lost 7 bases and J lost 7; bases outside the gene matches: 11. The CDR3 sequence is 15 residues long. CDR3 bases: TGTGCCATCATGGCTAGCGGGGGTTCGGGAAATACGCAGTATTTT. Translated: CAIMASGGSGNTQYF.

The chain joins TRBV28 to TRBJ1-5, with D uncertain. Germline CDR1 reads MDHEN; CDR2 reads SYDVKM. CDR3 length: 13 amino acids. V was shortened by 6 bases and J by 1 base, with 7 bases between the two germline ends. CDR3 nucleotide sequence: TGTGCCAGCAGCCCCCTCAGCAATCAGCCCCAGCATTTT. It codes for CASSPLSNQPQHF.

This clone was seen only once. This chain links TRBV11-2 with TRBJ2-5, with D perhaps matching TRBD2 (5 bases). The germline gives CDR1 SGHAT, CDR2 FQNNGV. CDR3 length: 14 residues. V was pared by 1 base and J by 4 bases, with 10 bases between. The chain's CDR3 is CASSLGGPRETQYF. DNA of the CDR3: TGTGCCAGCAGCTTAGGAGGGCCGCGAGAGACCCAGTACTTC.

The sample holds a few counts of this clone. The chain employs TRBV10-2 and TRBJ1-1; D not certain. V lost 3 bases and J lost 4, with 9 bases in between. This CDR3 has 13 residues. The germline V gene has CDR1 WSHSY and CDR2 SAAADI. The CDR3 DNA follows: TGCGCCAGCAGTGATCAAGTTAGCACTGAAGCTTTCTTT. Residues: CASSDQVSTEAFF.

The chain combines TRBV21-1 with TRBJ1-1; the table's D call TRBD1 went unverified against the DNA. TRBV21-1 is a pseudogene segment. The CDR3 has 16 amino acids. The CDR3 nucleotides read TGTGCCCCCAGGGGGGCGATAGCTCTCATGAACACTGAAGCTTTCTTT. Translated: CAPRGAIALMNTEAFF.

This clone was observed once. The CDR3 region has the DNA TGCGCCAGCAGCTTGGAACAGGGGGGAGAGACCCAGTACTTC. Amino acids: CASSLEQGGETQYF. The chain combines TRBV5-1 with TRBJ2-5, with 8 bases identical to TRBD1. Germline CDR1 is SGHRS and CDR2 is YFSETQ. The CDR3 is made up of 14 amino acids. V trimming: 0 bases; J trimming: 4 bases; junction bases outside the gene matches: 2.

The rearrangement uses TRBV9 and TRBJ2-1; TRBD2 is a possible D gene (5 bases). Trimming left V 6 bases short and J 2 bases short, with 12 bases between. The germline V gene encodes CDR1 SGDLS and CDR2 YYNGEE. The CDR3 has 14 amino acids. The CDR3 reads CASTRTPAYNEQFF. CDR3 in DNA: TGTGCCAGCACCCGGACTCCCGCCTACAATGAGCAGTTCTTC.

V usage is TRBV7-3 and J usage is TRBJ1-1; 7 nucleotides align to TRBD1. The CDR3 runs to 15 residues. Germline V gene sequence: CDR1 SGHTA, CDR2 FQGTGA. The V segment lost 5 bases and the J segment 1 base; nucleotides outside the gene matches: 7. CDR3: CASSLGGIRNTEAFF. The CDR3 DNA sequence: TGTGCCAGCAGCCTAGGGGGCATCAGGAACACTGAAGCTTTCTTT.

CDR3 loop: CASIHDSTEAFF. The CDR3 nucleotides are TGTGCCAGTATTCACGATAGCACTGAAGCTTTCTTT. The gene calls are TRBV19 and TRBJ1-1; D is unclear. With 7 bases removed from V and 4 bases from J, the gap between germline ends came to 10 bases. The CDR3 has 12 amino acids. Germline V gene sequence: CDR1 LNHDA, CDR2 SQIVND (reference sequence).

V usage is TRBV14 and J usage is TRBJ2-7; D call uncertain. The CDR3 is 11 residues long. Looked up from germline, CDR1 is SGHDN and CDR2 is FVKESK. V was trimmed by 4 bases and J by 3 bases, leaving 4 bases between them. Here the CDR3 reads CASSLYYEQYF. In DNA form, the CDR3 reads TGTGCCAGCAGCCTCTACTACGAGCAGTACTTC.

The chain combines TRBV19 with TRBJ2-6; 9 bases agree with TRBD1. V lost 0 bases to trimming and J lost 14 bases; unmatched junction nucleotides: 5. CDR1 is LNHDA and CDR2 is SQIVND in the germline V gene (reference sequence). This CDR3 has 14 residues. CDR3 in DNA: TGTGCCAGTAGTATAGATACAGGGGGCGCTTTCCTGACTTTC. This sequence encodes CASSIDTGGAFLTF.

There are a few counts of this clone. The gene calls are TRBV24-1 and TRBJ2-1, with 9 bases fitting TRBD2. CDR3 size: 18 residues. Germline trimming cut 0 bases from V and 6 bases from J; bases unmatched to any gene: 11. CDR1 is KGHDR, CDR2 SFDVKD, per germline. The CDR3: CATSDLVASGKEGNEQFF. CDR3 coding DNA: TGTGCCACCAGTGATTTGGTGGCTAGCGGGAAGGAGGGCAATGAGCAGTTCTTC.

CDR3 nucleotides: TGTGCCAGCAGCGTAGTCGGCGGGGGGGTCGGAAATGAGCAGTTCTTC. Protein sequence: CASSVVGGGVGNEQFF. The chain links TRBV9 to TRBJ2-1; 9 nucleotides line up with TRBD2. The V segment lost 0 bases and the J segment 7 bases; nucleotides outside the gene matches: 8. Germline loops: CDR1 SGDLS, CDR2 YYNGEE. The CDR3 spans 16 residues. Filled out from reference TRBV9 and TRBJ2-1, the complete variable domain reads DSGVTQTPKHLITATGQRVTLRCSPRSGDLSVYWYQQSLDQGLQFLIQYYNGEERAKGNILERFSAQQFPDLHSELNLSSLELGDSALYFCASSVVGGGVGNEQFFGPGTRLTVL.

The chain uses TRBV5-1 and TRBJ1-1, with a possible D match to TRBD1 (6 bases). CDR3 length equals 17 residues. The germline V and J ends were trimmed by 6 bases and 4 bases, with 25 bases remaining between them. CDR1 and CDR2 from the germline V gene are SGHRS and YFSETQ. CDR3 region: CASTLGTGRGSSTEAFF. For the CDR3, the DNA is TGCGCCAGCACTTTAGGAACAGGGCGGGGGTCGAGCACTGAAGCTTTCTTT.

The chain combines TRBV7-2 with TRBJ2-2; possibly TRBD1 for D (6 bases). The CDR3 spans 14 residues. Trimming cost V 6 bases and J 3 bases, with 11 bases left between them. The germline V gene has CDR1 SGHTA and CDR2 FQGNSA. CDR3 sequence (DNA): TGTGCCAGCAGACCGCGGACAGACACCGGGGAGCTGTTTTTT. It translates to CASRPRTDTGELFF.

The rearrangement links TRBV7-2 to TRBJ1-3; 7 bases are a match to TRBD1. The CDR3 length is 13 residues. The V gene end was trimmed by 6 bases and the J gene end by 4 bases; junction bases not matched to a gene: 3. Germline V lookup: CDR1 SGHTA, CDR2 FQGNSA. CDR3 DNA: TGTGCCAGCAGTCGGGACAGAGGAAACACCATATATTTT. It yields the protein CASSRDRGNTIYF.

The chain recombines TRBV7-9 with TRBJ1-5; 7 nucleotides agree with TRBD1. Trimming cost V 5 bases and J 5 bases; bases outside gene matches: 3. The CDR3 is 13 residues long. CDR1 and CDR2 (germline): SEHNR, FQNEAQ (reference sequence). The CDR3 DNA is TGTGCCAGCAGCCCTACAGGGGATCAGCCCCAGCATTTT. Residues: CASSPTGDQPQHF.

This clone was counted a few times. V usage is TRBV24-1 and J usage is TRBJ1-2, with D tentatively TRBD1 (5 bases). The V end was cut by 3 bases, the J end by 8 bases, with 18 bases between. Germline CDR1 KGHDR, CDR2 SFDVKD. The CDR3 covers 15 residues. Here the CDR3 reads CATSDPGRELEGYTF. For the CDR3, the DNA is TGTGCCACCAGTGATCCGGGACGGGAGTTAGAGGGCTACACCTTC.